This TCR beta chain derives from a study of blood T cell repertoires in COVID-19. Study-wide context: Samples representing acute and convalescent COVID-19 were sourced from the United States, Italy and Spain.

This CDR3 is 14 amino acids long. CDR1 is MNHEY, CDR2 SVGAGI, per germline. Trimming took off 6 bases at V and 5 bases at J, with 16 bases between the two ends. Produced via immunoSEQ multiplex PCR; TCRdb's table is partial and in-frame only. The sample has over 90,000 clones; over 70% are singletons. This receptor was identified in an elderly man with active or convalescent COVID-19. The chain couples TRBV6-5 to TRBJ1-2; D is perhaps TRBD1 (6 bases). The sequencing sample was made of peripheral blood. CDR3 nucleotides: TGTGCCAGCAGAATAAGCAGGGGTCCATATGGCTACACCTTC. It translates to CASRISRGPYGYTF.